The clone carrying this T cell receptor beta chain was recorded a few times. The target antigen is unknown. The sequenced template was cDNA made from the entire isolated RNA. Sequencing used immunoSEQ multiplex PCR; TCRdb keeps in-frame clones, though not all of them. In the table there are about 340,000 clones, 8% of which are singletons. The CDR3 totals 11 residues. Trimming left V 6 bases short and J 7 bases short, with 7 bases between. Germline V gene data show CDR1 as MNHNS and CDR2 as SASEGT. This sample is drawn from a study of beta chain features in type 1 diabetes. Study-level findings and limits: TCRB CDR3s were moderately but significantly shorter in Type 1 diabetes patients in all four CD4+ subsets.

The material sequenced was central memory CD4+ T cells from blood. V gene TRBV6-1 combines with J gene TRBJ2-1; no clear D gene. The sequence came from a woman aged 18-29 years in good health. CDR3 in DNA: TGTGCCAGCAGCATATTGAATGAGCAGTTCTTC. Its translation is CASSILNEQFF.